The 7 T cell receptor beta chains reported below all come from one sample, sequenced in a study of TIL therapy for anti-PD-1-resistant metastatic lung cancer. The libraries were made with immunoSEQ v3. Method: immunoSEQ multiplex PCR; TCRdb's copy keeps in-frame clones and lacks some. The table has just over 25,000 clones, 72% seen once. The time point is: pre-treatment sample, taken before nivolumab and TIL therapy. The tumor samples were excised metastases, mostly pleural nodules or supraclavicular lymph nodes. Here the sequenced sample was tumor tissue, taken at baseline. These receptor sequences come from a person between 30 and 79 years old with non-small cell lung cancer.

V usage is TRBV6-4 and J usage is TRBJ1-3; possible D gene TRBD1, 6 bases. There are 14 residues in the CDR3. Germline V gives CDR1 MRHNA, CDR2 SNTAGT. The ends were cut back, 3 bases at V and 5 bases at J, with 11 bases in the middle. The chain's CDR3 is CASSEGQKRNTIYF. In DNA form, the CDR3 reads TGTGCCAGCAGTGAAGGACAGAAAAGAAACACCATATATTTT.

The genes are TRBV6-5 and TRBJ1-1; D not resolved. Germline-derived CDR1 and CDR2 are MNHEY and SVGAGI. V was pared by 5 bases and J by 11 bases, with 15 bases between. The CDR3 runs to 12 residues. The CDR3 is CASSEARTRAFF. The CDR3 nucleotides are TGTGCCAGCAGTGAAGCAAGGACGCGGGCTTTCTTT.

The rearrangement joins TRBV29-1 to TRBJ1-1; 8 nucleotides agree with TRBD1. CDR1 SQVTM and CDR2 ANQGSEA come from the germline V gene. This CDR3 region has 12 residues. CDR3 coding DNA: TGCACCTCTTCGACAGGGGACACTGAAGCTTTCTTT. It yields the protein CTSSTGDTEAFF.

In DNA, the CDR3 is TGTGCCAGCAGCTCATTACAGGGGGACCCCTTGAACACTGAAGCTTTCTTT. Its protein product is CASSSLQGDPLNTEAFF. The chain is built from TRBV5-5 and TRBJ1-1; 8 bases agree with TRBD1. Per germline, CDR1 SGHKS and CDR2 YYEKEE (reference sequence). The CDR3 totals 17 residues. V lost 3 bases and J lost 0; bases outside the gene matches: 10. The entire variable domain, with the rest obtained from reference TRBV5-5 and TRBJ1-1, is as follows: DAGVTQSPTHLIKTRGQQVTLRCSPISGHKSVSWYQQVLGQGPQFIFQYYEKEERGRGNFPDRFSARQFPNYSSELNVNALLLGDSALYLCASSSLQGDPLNTEAFFGQGTRLTVV.

The chain combines TRBV2 with TRBJ1-2, with D unresolved. This CDR3 region has 16 residues. CDR1 and CDR2 from the germline V gene are SNHLY and FYNNEI. Trimming shortened V by 3 bases and J by 3 bases, and 17 bases separated the two germline ends. The CDR3, as DNA: TGTGCCAGCAGTGAGGTGGCCGGCGAGTTAGACTATGGCTACACCTTC. Translating it yields CASSEVAGELDYGYTF.

This clone has a single count. The chain links TRBV9 to TRBJ2-5, with D perhaps matching TRBD2 (5 bases). Trimming pared 4 bases from V and 4 bases from J, leaving 11 bases between. The CDR3 has 13 residues. CDR1 is SGDLS, CDR2 YYNGEE, per germline. The CDR3 DNA is TGTGCCAGCAGCCGCGAGGGTCGAGAGACCCAGTACTTC. Its protein is CASSREGRETQYF.

The J gene is TRBJ2-7, the V gene TRBV19; 8 positions match TRBD1. Trimming at V came to 4 bases and at J to 4 bases, leaving 12 bases not matched to a gene. The CDR3 length is 16 residues. In germline, CDR1 is LNHDA, CDR2 SQIVND (reference sequence). The CDR3 DNA sequence: TGTGCCAGTAGTAACGACAGGGGTCCAACTCGATACGAGCAGTACTTC. Encoded protein: CASSNDRGPTRYEQYF.